The 31 T cell receptor beta chains reported below all come from one sample, sequenced in a study of blood T cell repertoires in COVID-19. Clones were read by immunoSEQ multiplex PCR, and TCRdb kept only the in-frame ones, dropping some. The data show some 200,000 clones, 84% seen once. Sequenced: peripheral blood. The receptor source for this set is a woman at least 80 years old with active or convalescent COVID-19.

The chain joins TRBV7-3 to TRBJ2-2; possible D gene TRBD1, 6 bases. CDR1 is SGHTA, CDR2 FQGTGA, per germline. CDR3 length: 17 residues. V dropped 2 bases and J dropped 1 base, with 14 bases sitting between them. CDR3 in DNA: TGTGCCAGCAGCTTAGGGGCAGGGGCTATGAACACCGGGGAGCTGTTTTTT. Its protein is CASSLGAGAMNTGELFF.

Concerning this clone itself: The same CDR3 arises from other DNA sequences in this sample as well. This rearrangement joins TRBV6-5 to TRBJ1-2; TRBD1 aligns across 7 bases. CDR1 is MNHEY, CDR2 SVGAGI, per germline. With V trimmed by 5 bases and J by 1 base, 1 base remained unmatched. This CDR3 is 13 amino acids long. The CDR3 sequence is CASSRQGNYGYTF. The CDR3 DNA reads as TGTGCCAGCAGTCGACAGGGTAACTATGGCTACACCTTC.

The V and J genes are TRBV5-1 and TRBJ1-2, with 9 positions matching TRBD1. The CDR3 runs 14 residues. Looked up from germline, CDR1 is SGHRS and CDR2 is YFSETQ. Unmatched junction bases numbered 11, after V lost 3 bases and J lost 11 bases. DNA for the CDR3: TGCGCCAGCAGCTCCCTTCCGGGACAGGGTTCGTACACCTTC. Amino acid sequence: CASSSLPGQGSYTF. The variable domain in full, with the rest retrieved from reference TRBV5-1 and TRBJ1-2, is KAGVTQTPRYLIKTRGQQVTLSCSPISGHRSVSWYQQTPGQGLQFLFEYFSETQRNKGNFPGRFSGRQFSNSRSEMNVSTLELGDSALYLCASSSLPGQGSYTFGSGTRLTVV.

The chain links TRBV9 to TRBJ2-3; a possible D gene is TRBD2 (5 bases). Germline V CDR1 and CDR2: SGDLS, YYNGEE. The CDR3 extends over 14 amino acids. V was clipped by 0 bases and J by 1 base, with 6 bases between them. The CDR3 loop reads CASSVDGGTDTQYF. The CDR3 DNA follows: TGTGCCAGCAGCGTAGACGGGGGCACAGATACGCAGTATTTT.

The V gene is TRBV2, the J gene TRBJ2-7; D not certain. With 7 bases removed from V and 2 bases from J, the gap between germline ends came to 12 bases. This CDR3 is built from 13 residues. Germline V gives CDR1 SNHLY, CDR2 FYNNEI. The CDR3 region is CASNIPNTYEQYF. In DNA, the CDR3 is TGTGCCAGCAACATACCCAATACCTACGAGCAGTACTTC.

The rearrangement links TRBV23-1 to TRBJ2-3; 7 bases are shared with TRBD1. TRBV23-1 is sorted into the ORF group, with uncertain function. V gave up 4 bases and J gave up 5 bases; unmatched junction bases: 9. This CDR3 region has 15 residues. The CDR3 spells CASSPRKGAKDTQYF. Here the CDR3 DNA reads TGCGCCAGCAGTCCTCGCAAGGGGGCTAAAGATACGCAGTATTTT.

The chain uses TRBV6-2 or TRBV6-3 and TRBJ2-7; 12 nucleotides agree with TRBD1. Per germline, CDR1 MNHEY and CDR2 SVGEGT. Trimming took 5 bases from V and 4 from J; bases not matched to a gene: 9. The CDR3 covers 16 residues. CDR3 nucleotides: TGTGCCAGCAGTCGTCCAGGGACAGGGGGCAGGTACGAGCAGTACTTC. It translates to CASSRPGTGGRYEQYF.

This chain uses TRBV4-1 with TRBJ2-3, with D uncertain. The CDR3 spans 16 residues. Trimming stripped 3 bases from V and 0 bases from J, with 13 bases between. Germline V lookup: CDR1 MGHRA, CDR2 YSYEKL. CDR3 loop: CASSHRVRPSTDTQYF. The CDR3 DNA follows: TGCGCCAGCAGCCATCGCGTACGTCCCAGCACAGATACGCAGTATTTT.

The chain couples TRBV7-3 to TRBJ1-3, with a possible D match to TRBD1 (5 bases). Germline V lookup: CDR1 SGHTA, CDR2 FQGTGA. The CDR3 spans 16 residues. V lost 5 bases and J 4 bases, leaving 18 bases between the germline ends. The CDR3 DNA follows: TGTGCCAGCAGCCCGGGGCCCCGGAGGGCCGGAAACACCATATATTTT. Its protein is CASSPGPRRAGNTIYF.

The rearrangement joins TRBV18 to TRBJ1-1; D not resolved. V dropped 6 bases and J dropped 3 bases, with 17 bases sitting between them. Per germline, CDR1 KGHSH and CDR2 LQKENI. The CDR3 is 15 residues long. The chain's CDR3 is CASSPSPGADTEAFF. CDR3 nucleotide sequence: TGTGCCAGCTCGCCCTCACCGGGTGCGGACACTGAAGCTTTCTTT.

The CDR3 nucleotides are TGTGCCAGCAGTGAAGCTAGATACTACAATGAGCAGTTCTTC. Encoded protein: CASSEARYYNEQFF. J is TRBJ2-1 and V is TRBV6-1, with unresolved D. Germline loops: CDR1 MNHNS, CDR2 SASEGT. V was pared by 0 bases and J by 3 bases, with 6 bases between. This CDR3 spans 14 amino acids.

This clone appeared a few times. The chain joins TRBV6-1 to TRBJ1-6; D remains ambiguous. CDR1 is MNHNS, CDR2 SASEGT, per germline. The V end lost 2 bases, the J end lost 5 bases, and 4 bases lay between the germline ends. The CDR3 totals 13 residues. The CDR3 loop is CASSELNNSPLHF. CDR3 bases: TGTGCCAGCAGTGAATTAAATAATTCACCCCTCCACTTT.

The chain has TRBV12-2 and TRBJ2-3; whether TRBD2, the table's D call, matches the DNA was not checked. TRBV12-2 is tagged as a pseudogene. This CDR3 region has 14 residues. In DNA, the CDR3 is TGTGCAAGTCGCTACCTCGTAGTAACAGATACGCAGTATTTT. It specifies CASRYLVVTDTQYF.

The V and J genes are TRBV24-1 and TRBJ1-2; D unclear. The CDR3 extends over 14 amino acids. V lost 2 bases and J 5 bases, leaving 11 bases between the germline ends. From germline, CDR1 is KGHDR and CDR2 SFDVKD. CDR3 nucleotide sequence: TGTGCCACCAGTGATTCAAGGTCGGGGTATGGCTACACCTTC. Translated, it gives CATSDSRSGYGYTF.

V gene TRBV11-3 combines with J gene TRBJ1-6; D is ambiguous. Trimming left V 5 bases short and J 6 bases short, with 14 bases between. In germline, CDR1 is SGHNT, CDR2 YENEEA. The CDR3 consists of 15 residues. CDR3 region: CASSLALYSNSPLHF. The CDR3 DNA reads as TGTGCCAGCAGCCTTGCCCTGTACAGTAATTCACCCCTCCACTTT.

The chain joins TRBV5-5 to TRBJ1-5; possibly TRBD1 for D (5 bases). Trimming cost V 4 bases and J 0 bases, with 11 bases left between them. This CDR3 has 15 residues. Germline values: CDR1 SGHKS, CDR2 YYEKEE (reference sequence). The CDR3 sequence: CASSRQGSSNQPQHF. The DNA for the CDR3 is TGTGCCAGCAGCCGGCAGGGTAGTAGCAATCAGCCCCAGCATTTT.

This clone was observed once. The DNA of the CDR3 is TGTGCCAGCAGTTACTCGATCAGGACAGGAAATCAGCCCCAGCATTTT. The encoded protein is CASSYSIRTGNQPQHF. The chain has TRBV6-2 or TRBV6-3 and TRBJ1-5; 7 positions agree with TRBD1. CDR1 and CDR2 (germline): MNHEY, SVGEGT. This CDR3 comprises 16 residues. The ends lost 0 bases at V and 4 bases at J; junction bases unmatched: 6.

The chain joins TRBV7-3 to TRBJ1-1; D gene unclear. CDR1 is SGHTA and CDR2 is FQGTGA in the germline V gene. The CDR3 consists of 12 residues. Deletions cut 1 base from V and 4 bases from J, with 4 bases between. CDR3 coding DNA: TGTGCCAGCAGCTTAAAGCGCACTGAAGCTTTCTTT. Amino acid sequence: CASSLKRTEAFF.

The chain couples TRBV24-1 to TRBJ2-3; D unresolved. The germline V and J ends were trimmed by 5 bases and 2 bases, with 4 bases remaining between them. The CDR3 is made up of 12 amino acids. In germline, CDR1 is KGHDR, CDR2 SFDVKD. The CDR3 coding sequence is TGTGCCACCAGTGCTACCACAGATACGCAGTATTTT. Translating gives CATSATTDTQYF.

The J gene is TRBJ2-2, the V gene TRBV7-3, with TRBD2 identical over 16 bases. The germline CDR1 and CDR2 sequences are SGHTA and FQGTGA. This CDR3 contains 19 residues. Losses at the gene ends were 5 bases for V and 3 bases for J; bases not matched to a gene: 9. DNA of the CDR3: TGTGCCAGCAGCCCATCGGGACTAGCGGGAGGGGGGTACACCGGGGAGCTGTTTTTT. It translates to CASSPSGLAGGGYTGELFF.

The J gene is TRBJ2-5, the V gene TRBV6-6; 11 bases are shared with TRBD1. J lost 1 base, V lost 4 bases, and 5 bases had no gene match. The CDR3 is 16 residues long. CDR1 is MNHNY and CDR2 is SVGAGI in the germline V gene (reference sequence). CDR3 bases: TGTGCCAGCAGTTTGGGACAGGGGGGTCCCCAAGAGACCCAGTACTTC. It encodes CASSLGQGGPQETQYF.

This chain uses TRBV2 with TRBJ1-4; weak D call: TRBD1 (5 bases). Germline CDR1 is SNHLY and CDR2 is FYNNEI. There are 14 residues in the CDR3. V was shortened by 6 bases and J by 8 bases, with 16 bases between the two germline ends. This CDR3 is CASSVQGVREKLFF. CDR3 nucleotide sequence: TGTGCCAGCAGCGTGCAAGGGGTGAGGGAAAAACTGTTTTTT.

This sequence joins TRBV6-5 and TRBJ1-1; D is uncertain. The germline V gene has CDR1 MNHEY and CDR2 SVGAGI. Trimming left V 4 bases short and J 3 bases short, with 12 bases between. The CDR3 extends over 14 amino acids. CDR3 bases: TGTGCCAGCAGTTCGGGGATCGTGGACACTGAAGCTTTCTTT. Amino acids: CASSSGIVDTEAFF.

The V call is TRBV9, the J call TRBJ1-4; D is perhaps TRBD1 (6 bases). Trimming took off 4 bases at V and 4 bases at J, with 17 bases between the two ends. This CDR3 region has 16 residues. Germline CDR1 reads SGDLS; CDR2 reads YYNGEE. CDR3 bases: TGTGCCAGCAGCCTAGGGAACGGACAGATTAATGAAAAACTGTTTTTT. It specifies CASSLGNGQINEKLFF.

This clone was seen only a few times. The CDR3 is CASSLSPGRGYNEQFF. CDR3 coding DNA: TGTGCCAGTAGTCTATCTCCAGGTAGGGGGTACAATGAGCAGTTCTTC. This chain joins TRBV19 and TRBJ2-1; the D gene is possibly TRBD1 (6 bases). This CDR3 is 16 amino acids long. CDR1 LNHDA and CDR2 SQIVND come from the germline V gene (reference sequence). V lost 5 bases, J lost 4 bases, and 18 bases lay in between. The whole variable domain, remainder taken from reference TRBV19 and TRBJ2-1, is DGGITQSPKYLFRKEGQNVTLSCEQNLNHDAMYWYRQDPGQGLRLIYYSQIVNDFQKGDIAEGYSVSREKKESFPLTVTSAQKNPTAFYLCASSLSPGRGYNEQFFGPGTRLTVL.

The chain employs TRBV28 and TRBJ2-7; 8 nucleotides align to TRBD2. Germline trimming cut 5 bases from V and 10 bases from J; bases unmatched to any gene: 16. Germline loops: CDR1 MDHEN, CDR2 SYDVKM. The CDR3 extends over 15 amino acids. The CDR3 here is CASSTPPKRGPSQYF. CDR3 coding DNA: TGTGCCAGCAGTACCCCTCCAAAGCGGGGGCCCAGTCAGTACTTC. Full variable domain (remainder filled in from reference TRBV28 and TRBJ2-7): DVKVTQSSRYLVKRTGEKVFLECVQDMDHENMFWYRQDPGLGLRLIYFSYDVKMKEKGDIPEGYSVSREKKERFSLILESASTNQTSMYLCASSTPPKRGPSQYFGPGTRLTVT.

The V call is TRBV5-1, the J call TRBJ1-4, with 10 nucleotides matching TRBD1. Germline V gene sequence: CDR1 SGHRS, CDR2 YFSETQ. There are 16 residues in the CDR3. V lost 0 bases and J lost 7; bases outside the gene matches: 6. CDR3 sequence (DNA): TGCGCCAGCAGCTTGGGTGACAGGGGGCAAGTTGAAAAACTGTTTTTT. Translation: CASSLGDRGQVEKLFF.

V and J are TRBV5-1 and TRBJ2-5; TRBD2 aligns across 8 bases. The V segment lost 5 bases and the J segment 3 bases; nucleotides outside the gene matches: 3. Germline V gives CDR1 SGHRS, CDR2 YFSETQ. CDR3 length: 13 amino acids. CDR3: CASRNGGEETQYF. The CDR3 DNA follows: TGCGCCAGCAGAAACGGGGGGGAAGAGACCCAGTACTTC.

The chain recombines TRBV5-1 with TRBJ1-4, with TRBD1 matching 8 bases. Trimming cost V 0 bases and J 4 bases; bases outside gene matches: 5. The length of the CDR3 is 16 residues. Germline CDR1 SGHRS, CDR2 YFSETQ. CDR3 sequence (DNA): TGCGCCAGCAGCTTGGACCCGGGACAGGTTAATGAAAAACTGTTTTTT. Translation gives CASSLDPGQVNEKLFF.

CDR3 bases: TGTGCCAGCAACAGAGATAAGAACACTGAAGCTTTCTTT. Amino acid sequence: CASNRDKNTEAFF. This chain links TRBV11-1 with TRBJ1-1, with D unclear. The germline gives CDR1 SGHAT, CDR2 FQDESV (reference sequence). CDR3 length equals 13 residues. The V gene lost 7 bases and the J gene lost 1 base, with 10 bases spanning the gap.

This clone came up a few times. This rearrangement joins TRBV6-5 to TRBJ2-7; TRBD1 matches at 7 bases. The V segment lost 6 bases and the J segment 5 bases; nucleotides outside the gene matches: 13. The CDR3 covers 15 residues. Germline assignment: CDR1 MNHEY and CDR2 SVGAGI. CDR3 coding DNA: TGTGCCAGCAGACCCAGGGACAGTGCCTGGGACGAGCAGTACTTC. Its protein is CASRPRDSAWDEQYF.